This T cell receptor beta chain comes out of a study of OX40 agonist ivuxolimab in advanced cancers. Overall study: Administration of intravenous ivuxolimab to patients occurred every 2 weeks at 0.01 to 10 mg/kg. Those enrolled were roughly 85% male, with a mean age of about 66 years and ages from about 20 to 90.

Measured with immunoSEQ multiplex PCR; TCRdb has only the in-frame clones, and not every one. The sample lists some 52,000 clones; approximately 80% were seen once. The sequencing used CD4+ or CD8+ T cells sorted from blood, collected in a trial of the OX40 agonist ivuxolimab. This clonotype originated in an adult with an advanced solid tumor such as melanoma, head and neck, liver or kidney cancer.

CDR3 loop: CASSVGTEQETQYF. The CDR3, as DNA: TGTGCCAGCAGTGTCGGGACAGAACAAGAGACCCAGTACTTC. The genes are TRBV2 and TRBJ2-5; 7 nucleotides agree with TRBD1. Germline V gene data show CDR1 as SNHLY and CDR2 as FYNNEI. The CDR3 is 14 amino acids. J lost 2 bases, V lost 4 bases, and 4 bases had no gene match.